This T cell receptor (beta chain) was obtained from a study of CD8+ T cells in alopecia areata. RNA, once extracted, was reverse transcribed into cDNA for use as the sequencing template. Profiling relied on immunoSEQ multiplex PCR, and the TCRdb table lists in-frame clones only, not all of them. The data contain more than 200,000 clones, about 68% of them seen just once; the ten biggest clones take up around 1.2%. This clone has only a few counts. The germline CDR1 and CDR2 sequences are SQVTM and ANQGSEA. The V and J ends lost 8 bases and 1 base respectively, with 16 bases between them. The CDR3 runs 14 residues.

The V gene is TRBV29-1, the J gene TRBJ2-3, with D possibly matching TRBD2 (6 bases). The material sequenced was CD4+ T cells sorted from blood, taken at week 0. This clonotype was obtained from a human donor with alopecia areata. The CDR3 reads CSSTSSSGTDTQYF. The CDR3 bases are TGCAGCTCCACTAGCTCATCCGGCACAGATACGCAGTATTTT.